The rows below give T cell receptor beta chains drawn from one sample of a study of T cell repertoires in cytomegalovirus infection. Antigens for these TCRs are unknown. Via MiXCR, TCRdb re-called the reads, giving one row per CDR3 protein. The repertoire consists of roughly 860,000 distinct CDR3 sequences, with approximately 32% occurring once and the leading ten covering around 11%. This material consisted of cultured CD8+ T cells from PBMCs, taken from culture after CMV antigen stimulation. The source of these receptors is a human donor in good health (CMV status not recorded). Some clones in this sample may be carry-over from other donors' samples. Each CDR3 is given with its conserved first and last residue. The D gene is left open where the match is weak. Some rows have no size entry. The others give once, few or many, or a class for an expanded clone.

D: -; J: TRBJ1-5; size: -; V: TRBV6-1; DNA: TGTGCCAGCATGGGTTTCCTCAATCAGCCCCAGCATTTT; CDR3: CASMGFLNQPQHF
D: TRBD1; J: TRBJ1-2; size: -; V: TRBV10-3; DNA: TGTGCCATCCCGGGACAGGGGATGAACTATGGCTACACCTTC; CDR3: CAIPGQGMNYGYTF
D: TRBD2; J: TRBJ2-3; size: -; V: TRBV20-1; DNA: TGCAGTGCTAGACTCGGCCCTGGACTAGCGGGGGGCCTTTACACAGATACGCAGTATTTT; CDR3: CSARLGPGLAGGLYTDTQYF
D: -; J: TRBJ1-1; size: few; V: TRBV7-8; DNA: TGTGCCAGCAGCCCCTTAGGGCAGGGAGAGGGGTACACTGAAGCTTTCTTT; CDR3: CASSPLGQGEGYTEAFF
D: TRBD1; J: TRBJ2-2; size: -; V: TRBV6-8; DNA: TGTGCCAGCAGGGATAACTACAGGGGGCGCGGGGAGCTGTTTTTT; CDR3: CASRDNYRGRGELFF
D: TRBD2; J: TRBJ2-3; size: few; V: TRBV6-6; DNA: TGTGCCAGCACCCTCCTAGCGGGGTACAGCACAGATACGCAGTATTTT; CDR3: CASTLLAGYSTDTQYF
D: TRBD1; J: TRBJ2-3; size: -; V: TRBV11-2; DNA: TGTGCCAGCAGCCGGACCAGGGGGAGCACAGATACGCAGTATTTT; CDR3: CASSRTRGSTDTQYF
D: -; J: TRBJ2-1; size: few; V: TRBV6-2/TRBV6-3; DNA: TGTGCCAGCAGTTACGTAGGTGCCGACAATGAGCAGTTCTTC; CDR3: CASSYVGADNEQFF
D: TRBD1; J: TRBJ1-1; size: few; V: TRBV4-1; DNA: TGCGCCAGCAGCCAGGACAGGTCCACTGAAGCTTTCTTT; CDR3: CASSQDRSTEAFF
D: -; J: TRBJ2-5; size: few; V: TRBV2; DNA: TGTGTCAGCCCCGCGGGACAGAAAGAGACCCAGTACTTC; CDR3: CVSPAGQKETQYF
D: -; J: TRBJ1-5; size: -; V: TRBV5-6; DNA: TGTGCCAGCAGCTATTTTGAGTGGGGAACCAATCAGCCCCAGCATTTT; CDR3: CASSYFEWGTNQPQHF
D: TRBD2; J: TRBJ2-3; size: many; V: TRBV7-9; DNA: TGTGCCAGCAGCGGCACTAGCGGGGGCGTGACAGATACGCAGTATTTT; CDR3: CASSGTSGGVTDTQYF
D: -; J: TRBJ1-6; size: -; V: TRBV12-3/TRBV12-4; DNA: TGTGCCAGCAGTTTAGACGGCCAGCAAAATTCACCCCTCCACTTT; CDR3: CASSLDGQQNSPLHF
D: -; J: TRBJ2-1; size: few; V: TRBV11-1; DNA: TGTGCCAGCAGCTTATGGGGATGGGGGGACCTCTCCTACAATGAGCAGTTCTTC; CDR3: CASSLWGWGDLSYNEQFF
D: -; J: TRBJ2-3; size: few; V: TRBV19; DNA: TGTGCCAGTAGTATAATCGTCGCAGATACGCAGTATTTT; CDR3: CASSIIVADTQYF
D: -; J: TRBJ2-7; size: many; V: TRBV6-5; DNA: TGTGCCAGCAGTTCGACGACATTGACCTACGAGCAGTACTTC; CDR3: CASSSTTLTYEQYF
D: -; J: TRBJ2-1; size: many; V: TRBV7-9; DNA: TGTGCCAGCCCGCACTCCGGGACAAGGGCCCATGAGCAGTTCTTC; CDR3: CASPHSGTRAHEQFF
D: -; J: TRBJ1-5; size: many; V: TRBV7-3; DNA: TGTGCCAGCAGCTTTTCTACGGGACACTCGATTCAAGGGCCCCAGCATTTT; CDR3: CASSFSTGHSIQGPQHF
D: -; J: TRBJ1-1; size: few; V: TRBV4-1; DNA: TGCGCCAGCAGCCAAAGACCCGCCGGAGGCACTGAAGCTTTCTTT; CDR3: CASSQRPAGGTEAFF
D: TRBD2; J: TRBJ2-1; size: -; V: TRBV7-9; DNA: TGTGCCAGCAGCTCAAGCGGGGGGGCCGATCTGGTTGAGCAGTTCTTC; CDR3: CASSSSGGADLVEQFF
D: -; J: TRBJ2-1; size: -; V: TRBV14; DNA: TGTGCCAGCAGTCTTCAGGGGTACGGGGGCACCTACAATGAGCAGTTCTTC; CDR3: CASSLQGYGGTYNEQFF
D: -; J: TRBJ1-1; size: -; V: TRBV6-6; DNA: TGTGCCAGCAGTTACTCGATTTCACCCCCGAACACTGAAGCTTTCTTT; CDR3: CASSYSISPPNTEAFF
D: TRBD2; J: TRBJ2-5; size: once; V: TRBV5-4; DNA: TGTGCCAGCAGAGAGCATGGTAGCGGGGTCCCCCAAGAGACCCAGTACTTC; CDR3: CASREHGSGVPQETQYF
D: TRBD1; J: TRBJ1-1; size: -; V: TRBV7-6; DNA: TGTGCCAACAGCCCCCGGACAGGGAACACTGAAGCTTTCTTT; CDR3: CANSPRTGNTEAFF
D: -; J: TRBJ2-1; size: once; V: TRBV27; DNA: TGTGCCAGCAGTTTAGGCGGGCGGTGCACCATGAGCTCCTACAATGAGCAGTTCTTC; CDR3: CASSLGGRCTMSSYNEQFF
D: -; J: TRBJ2-1; size: few; V: TRBV25-1; DNA: TGTGCCAGCAGTGCCCTCTTGGGGGCGCGGGGCTCCTACAATGAGCAGTTCTTC; CDR3: CASSALLGARGSYNEQFF
D: -; J: TRBJ1-1; size: many; V: TRBV7-6; DNA: TGTGCCAGCAGCCCCATGACAGGTTCGAACACTGAAGCTTTCTTT; CDR3: CASSPMTGSNTEAFF
D: -; J: TRBJ1-1; size: -; V: TRBV7-9; DNA: TGTGCCAGCAGCTTAGCGCAGTGGGGGGGGACTGAAGCTTTCTTT; CDR3: CASSLAQWGGTEAFF
D: -; J: TRBJ2-2; size: many; V: TRBV10-3; DNA: TGTGCCATCAGCGAACGGGCCTTCGCGAACACCGGGGAGCTGTTTTTT; CDR3: CAISERAFANTGELFF
D: -; J: TRBJ2-7; size: -; V: TRBV7-8; DNA: TGTGCCAGCAGCTCCCCTCGATCCCACTACGAGCAGTACTTC; CDR3: CASSSPRSHYEQYF
D: TRBD1; J: TRBJ2-2; size: -; V: TRBV4-1; DNA: TGCGCCAGCAGCCAGGAAAACAGGGGACGGAGCACCGGGGAGCTGTTTTTT; CDR3: CASSQENRGRSTGELFF
D: TRBD1; J: TRBJ2-7; size: -; V: TRBV6-1; DNA: TGTGCCAGCAGTGAAGTGACAGGGGCAGGCTACGAGCAGTACTTC; CDR3: CASSEVTGAGYEQYF
D: -; J: TRBJ2-4; size: few; V: TRBV7-2; DNA: TGTGCCAGCAGCTTAGGCCAAGGGGGGGGGTCTGGCAAAAACATTCAGTACTTC; CDR3: CASSLGQGGGSGKNIQYF
D: TRBD1; J: TRBJ1-5; size: -; V: TRBV2; DNA: TGTGCCAGCACCAGGACAGGGCATCAGCCCCAGCATTTT; CDR3: CASTRTGHQPQHF
D: -; J: TRBJ1-1; size: few; V: TRBV12-3/TRBV12-4; DNA: TGTGCCAGCAGTGTTACAGACATGAACACTGAAGCTTTCTTT; CDR3: CASSVTDMNTEAFF
D: TRBD2; J: TRBJ2-7; size: -; V: TRBV6-8; DNA: TGTGCCAGCAGTTACCCGGGAGGTCAAGAGCAGTACTTC; CDR3: CASSYPGGQEQYF
D: TRBD1; J: TRBJ1-2; size: few; V: TRBV12-3/TRBV12-4; DNA: TGTGCCAGCAGTTTCCCGGGACAGGGGGAGCTATATGGCTACACCTTC; CDR3: CASSFPGQGELYGYTF
D: -; J: TRBJ2-5; size: -; V: TRBV7-9; DNA: TGTGCCAGCAGTCCTACTCGGGGTAGTTATGTGGAGACCCAGTACTTC; CDR3: CASSPTRGSYVETQYF
D: -; J: TRBJ1-1; size: -; V: TRBV29-1; DNA: TGCAGCGTTGGTAGCCACCAATATTTGAACACTGAAGCTTTCTTT; CDR3: CSVGSHQYLNTEAFF
D: -; J: TRBJ2-2; size: -; V: TRBV25-1; DNA: TGTGCCAGCAGTGATCCCAGGGCAGGGAACGCCGGGGAGCTGTTTTTT; CDR3: CASSDPRAGNAGELFF
D: -; J: TRBJ2-1; size: many; V: TRBV27; DNA: TGTGCCAGCAGTTGGGGGGGGGCCTCTCATGAGCAGTTCTTC; CDR3: CASSWGGASHEQFF
D: -; J: TRBJ2-5; size: once; V: TRBV7-9; DNA: TGTGCCAGCAGCTTAGCAGACGGTATCCAAGAGACCCAGTACTTC; CDR3: CASSLADGIQETQYF
D: -; J: TRBJ2-1; size: -; V: TRBV4-2; DNA: TGTGCCAGCAGCCCAGAAGAAGCAGGGGTTGGGACCGACAATGAGCAGTTCTTC; CDR3: CASSPEEAGVGTDNEQFF